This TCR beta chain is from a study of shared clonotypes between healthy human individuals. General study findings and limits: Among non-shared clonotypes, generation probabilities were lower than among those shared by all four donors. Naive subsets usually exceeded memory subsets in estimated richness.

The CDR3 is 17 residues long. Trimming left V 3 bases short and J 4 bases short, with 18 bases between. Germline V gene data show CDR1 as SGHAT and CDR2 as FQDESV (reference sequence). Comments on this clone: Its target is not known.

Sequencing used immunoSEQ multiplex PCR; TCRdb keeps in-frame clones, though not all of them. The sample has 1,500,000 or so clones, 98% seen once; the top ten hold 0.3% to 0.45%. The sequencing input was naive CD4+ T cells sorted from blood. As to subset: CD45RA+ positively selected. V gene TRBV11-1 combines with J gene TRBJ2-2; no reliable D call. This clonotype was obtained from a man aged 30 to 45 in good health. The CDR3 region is CASSFGTHRRSTGELFF. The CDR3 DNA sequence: TGTGCCAGCAGCTTCGGAACCCACCGTCGGTCCACCGGGGAGCTGTTTTTT.